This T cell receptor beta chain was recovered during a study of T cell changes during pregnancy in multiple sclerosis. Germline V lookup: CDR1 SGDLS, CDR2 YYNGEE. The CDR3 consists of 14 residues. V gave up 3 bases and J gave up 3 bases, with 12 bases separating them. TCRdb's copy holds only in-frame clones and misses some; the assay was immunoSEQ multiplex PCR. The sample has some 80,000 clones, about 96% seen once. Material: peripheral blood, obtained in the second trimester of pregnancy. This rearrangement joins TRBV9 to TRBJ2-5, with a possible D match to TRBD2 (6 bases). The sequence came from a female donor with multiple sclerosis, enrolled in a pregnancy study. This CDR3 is CASSGGTVKETQYF. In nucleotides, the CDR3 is TGTGCCAGCAGCGGGGGGACTGTAAAAGAGACCCAGTACTTC.